The TCR beta chain under discussion was sequenced for a study of cytomegalovirus exposure and HLA in healthy donors. Regarding the study as a whole: Roughly uniform depth of sequencing across donors was assumed in presence/absence analyses. Per published reports, the classifier diagnosed cytomegalovirus status with high specificity and sensitivity. Researchers reported that a few CMV-associated chains were confirmed in vitro as CMV antigen-specific.

This clone was found a few times. Its antigen is undetermined. A read error may account for a junction end that differs from germline. Germline CDR1 SEHNR, CDR2 FQNEAQ (reference sequence). The CDR3 is made up of 13 amino acids. Researchers ran the PCR with 60 Vbeta and 13 Jbeta primers. TCRdb's copy holds only in-frame clones and misses some; the assay was immunoSEQ multiplex PCR. Here the sample spans 210,000 or so clones, about 90% being singletons. The sample was PBMCs. The chain links TRBV7-9 to TRBJ2-7, with D possibly called TRBD1 or TRBD2 (6 bases each). This clonotype originated in a man aged 25-45 years in good health and CMV-seronegative. CDR3 nucleotides: TGTGCCAGCAACTTAGGGGGGCTTGGCGAGCAGTACTTC. It is translated as CASNLGGLGEQYF.